This TCR delta chain appears in the sequencing data of a study of Vδ1+ human thymocytes. General study findings and limits: Around a fifth of thymic delta-chain sequences were Vdelta2, with few Vdelta3, unlike blood Vdelta1+ controls. Thymic TRG and TRD repertoires appeared highly polyclonal, with Gaussian CDR3 length distributions. The authors advised highly purified populations and single-cell validation.

The CDR3 sequence is 17 residues long. Per germline, CDR1 TSWWSYY and CDR2 QGS. V trimming: 0 bases; J trimming: 13 bases; junction bases outside the gene matches: 18. RNA was extracted from the cells and then reverse transcribed. Pooled V-gene forward primers with one constant-region reverse primer generated the CDR3 amplicons by multiplex PCR. TCRdb reanalyzed the multiplex PCR reads using CATT. The sample includes some 55,000 delta-chain clones, more than 15% of them seen just once. The sorted cells were CD3+ Vdelta1+ Vdelta2- thymocytes from alphabeta-depleted thymus. Between about 97% and 99.6% of sorted thymocytes were Vdelta1+. This clone was seen a handful of times. No antigen is known for it.

The chain links TRDV1 to TRDJ1; 9 bases line up with TRDD3. The sequencing sample was made of Vdelta1+ gamma-delta thymocytes from the thymus. Subset in this sample: FACS-sorted CD3+ TCRalphabeta- TCRVdelta1+ TCRVdelta2- thymocytes. The TCR was taken from a boy less than two years old who had congenital heart surgery. The CDR3 DNA reads TGTGCTCTTGGGGAACTACCCCTACGTGCTGGGGGATGCGGACCCATCTTT. It specifies CALGELPLRAGGCGPIF.